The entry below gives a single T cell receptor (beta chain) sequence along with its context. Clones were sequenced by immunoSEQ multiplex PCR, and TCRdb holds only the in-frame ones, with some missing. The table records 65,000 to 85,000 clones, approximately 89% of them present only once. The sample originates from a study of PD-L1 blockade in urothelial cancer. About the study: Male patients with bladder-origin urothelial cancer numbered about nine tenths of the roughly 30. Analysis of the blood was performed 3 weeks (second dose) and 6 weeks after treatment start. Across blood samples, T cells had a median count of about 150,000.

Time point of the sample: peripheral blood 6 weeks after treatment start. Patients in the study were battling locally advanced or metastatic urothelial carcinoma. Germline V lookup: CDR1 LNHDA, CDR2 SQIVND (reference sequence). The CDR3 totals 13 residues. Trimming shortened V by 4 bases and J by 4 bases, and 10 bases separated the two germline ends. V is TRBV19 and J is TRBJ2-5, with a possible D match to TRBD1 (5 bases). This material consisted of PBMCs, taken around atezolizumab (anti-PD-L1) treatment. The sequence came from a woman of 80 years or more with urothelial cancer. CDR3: CASSTRDLETQYF. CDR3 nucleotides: TGTGCCAGTAGTACCAGGGATTTAGAGACCCAGTACTTC.